The clone carrying this TCR beta chain was recorded once. In the PCR, 60 Vbeta and 13 Jbeta primers were used. Profiled with immunoSEQ multiplex PCR; TCRdb holds only in-frame clones, not every one. The data contain approximately 200,000 clones, around 85% of them singletons. The CDR3 is 13 residues long. J gave up 10 bases and V 8 bases, and 8 bases lay outside the gene matches. From germline, CDR1 is MNHEY and CDR2 SMNVEV (reference sequence). The data derive from a study of cytomegalovirus exposure and HLA in healthy donors. This receptor was taken from a woman aged 50 to 65 in good health and CMV-seronegative. V gene TRBV27 combines with J gene TRBJ1-6; 7 bases fit TRBD1. Sequenced input: PBMCs. This CDR3 reads CASRGGGGSPLHF. In nucleotides, the CDR3 is TGTGCCAGCCGCGGAGGGGGCGGATCACCCCTCCACTTT.